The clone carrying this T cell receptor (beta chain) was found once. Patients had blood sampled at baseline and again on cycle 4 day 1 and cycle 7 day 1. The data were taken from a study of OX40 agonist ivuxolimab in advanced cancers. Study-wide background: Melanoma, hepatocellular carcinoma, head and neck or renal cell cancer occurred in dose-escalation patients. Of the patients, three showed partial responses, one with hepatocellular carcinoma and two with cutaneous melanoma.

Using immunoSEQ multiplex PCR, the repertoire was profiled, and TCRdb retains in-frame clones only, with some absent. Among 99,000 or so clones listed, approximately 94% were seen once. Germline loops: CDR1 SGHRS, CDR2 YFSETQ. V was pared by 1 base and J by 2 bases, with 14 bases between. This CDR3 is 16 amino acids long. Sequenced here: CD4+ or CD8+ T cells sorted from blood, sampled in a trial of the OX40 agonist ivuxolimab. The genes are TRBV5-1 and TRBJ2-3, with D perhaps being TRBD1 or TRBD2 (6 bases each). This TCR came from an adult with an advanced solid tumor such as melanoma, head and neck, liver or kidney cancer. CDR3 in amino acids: CASSLPTGAPTDTQYF. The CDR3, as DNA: TGCGCCAGCAGCTTGCCAACGGGGGCACCCACAGATACGCAGTATTTT.